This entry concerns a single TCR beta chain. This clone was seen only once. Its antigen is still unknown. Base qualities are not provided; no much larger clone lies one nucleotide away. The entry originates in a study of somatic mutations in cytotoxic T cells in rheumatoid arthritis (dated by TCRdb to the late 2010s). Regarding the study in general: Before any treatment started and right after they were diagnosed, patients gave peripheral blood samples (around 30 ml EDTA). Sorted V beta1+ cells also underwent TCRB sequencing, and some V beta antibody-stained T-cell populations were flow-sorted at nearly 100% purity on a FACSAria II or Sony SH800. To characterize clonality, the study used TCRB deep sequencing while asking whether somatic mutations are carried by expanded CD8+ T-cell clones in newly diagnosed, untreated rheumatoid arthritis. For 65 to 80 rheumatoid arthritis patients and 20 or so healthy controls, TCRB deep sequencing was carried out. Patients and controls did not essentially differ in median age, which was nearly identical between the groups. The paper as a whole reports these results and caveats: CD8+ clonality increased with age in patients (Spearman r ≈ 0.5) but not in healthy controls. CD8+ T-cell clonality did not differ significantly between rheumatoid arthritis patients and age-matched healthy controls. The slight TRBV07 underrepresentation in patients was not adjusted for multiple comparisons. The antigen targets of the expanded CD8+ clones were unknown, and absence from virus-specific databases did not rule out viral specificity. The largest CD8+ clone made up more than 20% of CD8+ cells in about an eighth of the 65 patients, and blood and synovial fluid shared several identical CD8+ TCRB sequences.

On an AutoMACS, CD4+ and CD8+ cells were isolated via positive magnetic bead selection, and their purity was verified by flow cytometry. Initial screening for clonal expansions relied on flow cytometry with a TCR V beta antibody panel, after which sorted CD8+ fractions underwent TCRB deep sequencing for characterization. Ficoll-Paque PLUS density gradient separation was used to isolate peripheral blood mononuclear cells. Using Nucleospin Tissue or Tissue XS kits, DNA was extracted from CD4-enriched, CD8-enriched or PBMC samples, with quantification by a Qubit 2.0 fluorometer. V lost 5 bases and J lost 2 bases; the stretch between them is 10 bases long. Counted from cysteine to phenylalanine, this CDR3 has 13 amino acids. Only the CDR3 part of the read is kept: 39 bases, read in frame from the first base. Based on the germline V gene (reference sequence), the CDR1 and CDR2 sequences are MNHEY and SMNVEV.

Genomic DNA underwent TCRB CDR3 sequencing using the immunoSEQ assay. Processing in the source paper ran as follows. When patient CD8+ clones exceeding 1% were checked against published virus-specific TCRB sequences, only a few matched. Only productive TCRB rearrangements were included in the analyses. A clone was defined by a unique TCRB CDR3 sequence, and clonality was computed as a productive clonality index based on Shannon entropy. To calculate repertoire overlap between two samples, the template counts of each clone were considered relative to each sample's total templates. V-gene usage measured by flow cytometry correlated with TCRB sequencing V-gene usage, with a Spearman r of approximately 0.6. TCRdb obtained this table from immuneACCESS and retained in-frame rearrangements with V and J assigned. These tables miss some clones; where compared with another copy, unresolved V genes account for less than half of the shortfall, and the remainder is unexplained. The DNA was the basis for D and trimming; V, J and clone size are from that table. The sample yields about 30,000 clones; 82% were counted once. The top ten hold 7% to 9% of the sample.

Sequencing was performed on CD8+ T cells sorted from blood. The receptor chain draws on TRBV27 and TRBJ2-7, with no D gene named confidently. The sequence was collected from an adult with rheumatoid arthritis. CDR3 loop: CASSPGRAYEQYF. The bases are TGTGCCAGCAGTCCCGGACGGGCCTACGAGCAGTACTTC.